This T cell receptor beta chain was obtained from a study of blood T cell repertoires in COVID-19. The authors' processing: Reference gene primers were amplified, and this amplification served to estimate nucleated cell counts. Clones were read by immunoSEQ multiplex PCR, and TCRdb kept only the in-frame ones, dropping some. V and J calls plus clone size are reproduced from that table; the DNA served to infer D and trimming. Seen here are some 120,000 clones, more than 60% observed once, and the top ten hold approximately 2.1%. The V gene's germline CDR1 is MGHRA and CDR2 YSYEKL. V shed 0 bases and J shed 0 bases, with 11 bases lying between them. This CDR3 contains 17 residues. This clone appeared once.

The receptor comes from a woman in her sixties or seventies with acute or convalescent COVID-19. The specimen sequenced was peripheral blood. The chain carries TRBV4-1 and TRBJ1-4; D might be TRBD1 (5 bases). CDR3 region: CASSQDRGIATNEKLFF. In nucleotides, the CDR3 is TGCGCCAGCAGCCAAGATCGGGGGATAGCAACTAATGAAAAACTGTTTTTT.